These 19 T cell receptor beta chains were all obtained from the same sample, sequenced in a study of CD8+ T cells in alopecia areata. It was cDNA, reverse transcribed from extracted RNA, that served as the sequencing template. Here immunoSEQ multiplex PCR was the method, and the copy in TCRdb shows in-frame clones only, minus some. The table has about 82,000 clones, about 51% seen once. Sequenced input: NKG2D-high CD8+ T cells sorted from blood. These receptors all come from a human donor with alopecia areata.

The chain couples TRBV5-4 to TRBJ2-1; 14 nucleotides line up with TRBD2. The CDR3 covers 16 residues. CDR1 SGHNT and CDR2 YYREEE come from the germline V gene (reference sequence). Unmatched junction bases numbered 6, after V lost 3 bases and J lost 7 bases. CDR3 sequence: CASSSPGLAGENEQFF. In DNA form, the CDR3 reads TGTGCCAGCAGCTCTCCGGGACTAGCGGGAGAGAATGAGCAGTTCTTC.

The chain employs TRBV7-6 and TRBJ2-2; D call uncertain. This CDR3 is 12 amino acids long. The germline CDR1 and CDR2 sequences are SGHVS and FNYEAQ. Trimming took off 3 bases at V and 3 bases at J, with 2 bases between the two ends. In DNA form, the CDR3 reads TGTGCCAGCAGCTTCTACACCGGGGAGCTGTTTTTT. This encodes CASSFYTGELFF.

The chain couples TRBV5-1 to TRBJ2-7; D call uncertain. V gave up 7 bases and J gave up 0 bases, with 14 bases separating them. CDR1 SGHRS and CDR2 YFSETQ come from the germline V gene. The CDR3 totals 14 residues. The CDR3 region has the DNA TGCGCCAGCCGCCCCCATGGGCTCTCCTACGAGCAGTACTTC. Translating it yields CASRPHGLSYEQYF.

J is TRBJ2-7 and V is TRBV10-3; 7 bases align to TRBD1. V was pared by 2 bases and J by 2 bases, with 6 bases of the junction left unmatched. This CDR3 spans 15 amino acids. Looked up from germline, CDR1 is ENHRY and CDR2 is SYGVKD. CDR3 nucleotide sequence: TGTGCCATCAGTGAGATTGACAGGGACACCTACGAGCAGTACTTC. Translated, it gives CAISEIDRDTYEQYF.

This clone was found once. The V call is TRBV2, the J call TRBJ1-3; D remains unclear. There are 13 residues in the CDR3. From germline, CDR1 is SNHLY and CDR2 FYNNEI. The ends were cut back, 9 bases at V and 4 bases at J, with 13 bases in the middle. The CDR3 nucleotides read TGTGCCAGGAGGCGGTCTAAGGGAAACACCATATATTTT. Translated, it gives CARRRSKGNTIYF. The full variable domain, with the rest looked up from reference TRBV2 and TRBJ1-3, is EPEVTQTPSHQVTQMGQEVILRCVPISNHLYFYWYRQILGQKVEFLVSFYNNEISEKSEIFDDQFSVERPDGSNFTLKIRSTKLEDSAMYFCARRRSKGNTIYFGEGSWLTVV.

On this clone itself: Other DNA sequences in the same sample also yield this CDR3. The rearrangement uses TRBV5-1 and TRBJ1-3; tentatively, D is TRBD1 (5 bases). Per the germline V gene, CDR1 is SGHRS and CDR2 is YFSETQ. There are 15 residues in the CDR3. Trimming pared 4 bases from V and 0 bases from J, leaving 11 bases between. The CDR3 sequence: CASSLGTDSGNTIYF. The DNA for the CDR3 is TGCGCCAGCAGCCTAGGGACGGACTCTGGAAACACCATATATTTT.

This clone is a singleton in its sample. The V and J genes are TRBV4-1 and TRBJ2-7; TRBD2 might be the D (6 bases). The ends were cut back, 1 base at V and 0 bases at J, with 13 bases in the middle. Germline-derived CDR1 and CDR2 are MGHRA and YSYEKL. The CDR3 has 16 amino acids. CDR3 sequence reads: CASSQAPGTASYEQYF. The DNA for the CDR3 is TGCGCCAGCAGCCAAGCCCCCGGGACTGCCTCCTACGAGCAGTACTTC.

A few counts support this clone. The chain has TRBV29-1 and TRBJ1-6; a possible D gene is TRBD1 (6 bases). The CDR3 runs to 14 residues. The V gene lost 3 bases and the J gene lost 7 bases, with 13 bases spanning the gap. Germline loops: CDR1 SQVTM, CDR2 ANQGSEA. The CDR3 region is CSVENGGRNSPLHF. The CDR3 DNA reads TGCAGCGTTGAGAACGGGGGGCGGAATTCACCCCTCCACTTT.

The V and J genes are TRBV27 and TRBJ2-1, with 9 positions matching TRBD1. Germline values: CDR1 MNHEY, CDR2 SMNVEV (reference sequence). The CDR3 runs to 13 residues. V gave up 6 bases and J gave up 7 bases; unmatched junction bases: 4. As DNA, the CDR3 is TGTGCCAGCAGCTGGGACAGGGTGAATGAGCAGTTCTTC. Protein: CASSWDRVNEQFF.

This clone was seen only a few times. The chain links TRBV4-1 to TRBJ1-1; no firm D call. The CDR3 is 16 amino acids. Germline V gene sequence: CDR1 MGHRA, CDR2 YSYEKL. Trimming shortened V by 4 bases and J by 0 bases, and 15 bases separated the two germline ends. In DNA form, the CDR3 reads TGCGCCAGCAGCCCTTCGCAAGGGCGCATGAACACTGAAGCTTTCTTT. Translation gives CASSPSQGRMNTEAFF.

The rearrangement joins TRBV5-1 to TRBJ2-1, with TRBD2 matching over 11 bases. The CDR3 covers 16 residues. Germline V CDR1 and CDR2: SGHRS, YFSETQ. V gave up 4 bases and J gave up 7 bases; unmatched junction bases: 10. CDR3 sequence: CASSLRLAGGQNEQFF. CDR3 DNA: TGCGCCAGCAGCCTCCGGCTAGCGGGAGGTCAGAATGAGCAGTTCTTC.

In this sample, this clone turned up once. This specimen includes other DNA sequences encoding the same CDR3. The chain recombines TRBV6-5 with TRBJ2-7; D uncertain. V was shortened by 8 bases and J by 3 bases, with 8 bases between the two germline ends. Germline lookup yields CDR1 MNHEY and CDR2 SVGAGI. This CDR3 has 11 amino acids. CDR3 amino acids: CASSYDYEQYF. In DNA form, the CDR3 reads TGTGCCAGCTCCTACGACTACGAGCAGTACTTC.

There are a few counts of this clone. J is TRBJ2-5 and V is TRBV30; a weak D match, TRBD2 (6 bases). Germline CDR1 is GTSNPN and CDR2 is SVGIG (reference sequence). The CDR3 has 15 residues. V dropped 7 bases and J dropped 1 base, with 19 bases sitting between them. In DNA form, the CDR3 reads TGTGCCTTTCTCGCTGGCGGGGACGTCCAAGAGACCCAGTACTTC. It is translated as CAFLAGGDVQETQYF.

This chain links TRBV2 with TRBJ1-1, with D unclear. Germline CDR1 and CDR2: SNHLY and FYNNEI. The ends were cut back, 1 base at V and 6 bases at J, with 6 bases in the middle. This CDR3 comprises 12 residues. The CDR3, as DNA: TGTGCCAGCAGTGAAGGCAGATCTGAAGCTTTCTTT. Amino acids: CASSEGRSEAFF.

This clone was found a few times. This chain uses TRBV9 with TRBJ2-3; 11 nucleotides align to TRBD2. With V trimmed by 3 bases and J by 4 bases, 7 bases remained unmatched. The germline V gene encodes CDR1 SGDLS and CDR2 YYNGEE. The CDR3 sequence is 16 residues long. CDR3 sequence reads: CASSGPTSGNADTQYF. The CDR3 DNA sequence: TGTGCCAGCAGCGGTCCGACTAGCGGGAACGCAGATACGCAGTATTTT.

The rearrangement uses TRBV28 and TRBJ1-2; D might be TRBD1 (5 bases). Germline assignment: CDR1 MDHEN and CDR2 SYDVKM. CDR3 length equals 14 residues. V gave up 5 bases and J gave up 4 bases, with 14 bases separating them. The CDR3 reads CASSPGGERYGYTF. The CDR3, as DNA: TGTGCCAGCAGTCCCGGAGGGGAGCGCTATGGCTACACCTTC.

V is TRBV6-5 and J is TRBJ2-1; 7 bases agree with TRBD2. Per the germline V gene, CDR1 is MNHEY and CDR2 is SVGAGI. V was pared by 8 bases and J by 7 bases, with 11 bases of the junction left unmatched. CDR3 length equals 14 residues. The CDR3 nucleotides read TGTGCCAGCGGCGGCGGGAGTGTAGTGAATGAGCAGTTCTTC. It specifies CASGGGSVVNEQFF.

This sequence joins TRBV6-5 and TRBJ1-1; D gene unclear. With 0 bases removed from V and 1 base from J, the gap between germline ends came to 6 bases. Germline values: CDR1 MNHEY, CDR2 SVGAGI. The CDR3 extends over 14 amino acids. The DNA of the CDR3 is TGTGCCAGCAGTTACTCACGGGAGAACACTGAAGCTTTCTTT. It specifies CASSYSRENTEAFF.

This clone has only a few counts. The V call is TRBV29-1, the J call TRBJ2-7; D could derive from TRBD1 or TRBD2 (5 bases each). Germline V gene data show CDR1 as SQVTM and CDR2 as ANQGSEA. The CDR3 sequence is 11 residues long. Trimming removed 4 bases at V and 5 bases at J, with 9 bases between. The CDR3 DNA reads TGCAGCGTTGGCAGGGACCACGAGCAGTACTTC. Its protein is CSVGRDHEQYF.